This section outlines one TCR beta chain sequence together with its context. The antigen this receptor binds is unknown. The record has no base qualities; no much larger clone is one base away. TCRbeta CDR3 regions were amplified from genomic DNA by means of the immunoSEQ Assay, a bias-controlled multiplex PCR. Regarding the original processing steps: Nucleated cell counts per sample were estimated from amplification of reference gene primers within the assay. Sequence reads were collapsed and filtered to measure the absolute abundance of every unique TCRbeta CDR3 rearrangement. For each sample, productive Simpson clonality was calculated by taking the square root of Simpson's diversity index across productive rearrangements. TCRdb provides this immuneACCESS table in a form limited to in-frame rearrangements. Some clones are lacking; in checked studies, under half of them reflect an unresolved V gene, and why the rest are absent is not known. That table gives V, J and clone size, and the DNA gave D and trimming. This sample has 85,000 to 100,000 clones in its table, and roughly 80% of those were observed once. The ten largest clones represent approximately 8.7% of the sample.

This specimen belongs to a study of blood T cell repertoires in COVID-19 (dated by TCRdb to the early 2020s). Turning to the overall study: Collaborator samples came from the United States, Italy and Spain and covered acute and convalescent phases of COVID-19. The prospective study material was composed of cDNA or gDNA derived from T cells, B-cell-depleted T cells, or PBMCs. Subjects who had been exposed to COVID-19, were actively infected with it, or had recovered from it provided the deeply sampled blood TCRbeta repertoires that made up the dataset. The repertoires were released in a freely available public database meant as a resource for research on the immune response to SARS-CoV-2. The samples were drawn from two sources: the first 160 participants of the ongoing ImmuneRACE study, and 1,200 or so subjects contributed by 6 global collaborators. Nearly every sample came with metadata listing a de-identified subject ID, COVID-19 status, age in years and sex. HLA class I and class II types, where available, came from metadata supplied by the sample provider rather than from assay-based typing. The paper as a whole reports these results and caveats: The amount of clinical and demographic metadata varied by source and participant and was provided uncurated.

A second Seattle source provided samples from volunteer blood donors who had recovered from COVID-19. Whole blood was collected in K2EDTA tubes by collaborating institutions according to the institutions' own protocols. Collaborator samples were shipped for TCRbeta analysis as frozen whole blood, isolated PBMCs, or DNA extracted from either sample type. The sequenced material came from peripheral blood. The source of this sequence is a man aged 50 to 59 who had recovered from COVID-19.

DNA sequence: TGTGCCAGCAGCGTATGGGGGGGCGAGCAGTACTTC. It codes for CASSVWGGEQYF. The sequence joins TRBV9 to TRBJ2-7, with TRBD2 matching 7 junction bases. CDR3 length: 12 amino acids, cysteine to phenylalanine. Solely the CDR3 DNA is kept, with 36 bases framed from the first base. From the germline V gene, CDR1 is SGDLS and CDR2 is YYNGEE. Trimming leaves V shorter by 1 base and J shorter by 6 bases, with the junction holding 1 base beyond the gene matches.